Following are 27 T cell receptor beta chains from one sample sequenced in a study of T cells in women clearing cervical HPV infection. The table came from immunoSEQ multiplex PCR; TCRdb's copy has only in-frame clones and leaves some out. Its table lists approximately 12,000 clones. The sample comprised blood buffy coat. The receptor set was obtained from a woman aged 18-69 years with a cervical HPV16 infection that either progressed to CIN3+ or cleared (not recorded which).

Partial CDR3 DNA: TGCGCCAGCAGCGGGCGGGCGGACCTGGGGGAGACC. Translated, it gives CASSGRADLGET. The whole CDR3 reads CASSGRADLGETQYF. The chain has TRBV4-1 and TRBJ2-5; D is possibly TRBD2 (5 bases). The read terminates 3 residues before the CDR3 end, so the remaining end is supplied by the germline J gene. The V gene's germline CDR1 is MGHRA and CDR2 YSYEKL. This CDR3 has 15 residues. Trimming cost V 5 bases and J 5 bases, with 18 bases left between them.

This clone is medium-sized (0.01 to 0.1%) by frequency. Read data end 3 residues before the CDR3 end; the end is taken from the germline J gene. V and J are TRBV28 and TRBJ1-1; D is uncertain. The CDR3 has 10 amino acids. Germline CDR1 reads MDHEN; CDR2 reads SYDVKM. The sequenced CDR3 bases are TGTGCCAGCGTTAGGGTGCAC. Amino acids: CASVRVH. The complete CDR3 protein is CASVRVHAFF.

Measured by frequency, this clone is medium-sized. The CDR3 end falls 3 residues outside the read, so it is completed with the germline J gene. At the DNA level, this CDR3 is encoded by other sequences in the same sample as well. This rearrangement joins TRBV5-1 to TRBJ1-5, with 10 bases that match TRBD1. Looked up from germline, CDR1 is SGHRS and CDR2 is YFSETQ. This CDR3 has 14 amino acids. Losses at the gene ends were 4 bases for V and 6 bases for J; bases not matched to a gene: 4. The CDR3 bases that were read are TGCGCCAGCAGCCCGGGACAGGGGAGTCAGCCC. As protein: CASSPGQGSQP. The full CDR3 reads CASSPGQGSQPQHF. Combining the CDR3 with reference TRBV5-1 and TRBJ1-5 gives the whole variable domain KAGVTQTPRYLIKTRGQQVTLSCSPISGHRSVSWYQQTPGQGLQFLFEYFSETQRNKGNFPGRFSGRQFSNSRSEMNVSTLELGDSALYLCASSPGQGSQPQHFGDGTRLSIL.

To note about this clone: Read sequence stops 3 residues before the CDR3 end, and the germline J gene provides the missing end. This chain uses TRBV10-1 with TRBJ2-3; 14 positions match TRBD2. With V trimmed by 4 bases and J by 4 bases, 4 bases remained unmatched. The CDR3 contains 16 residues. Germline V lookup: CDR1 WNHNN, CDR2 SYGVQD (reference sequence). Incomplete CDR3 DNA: TGCGCCAGCAGTGGCCTGGGACTAGCGGGGGCAGATACG. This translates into CASSGLGLAGADT. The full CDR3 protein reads CASSGLGLAGADTQYF.

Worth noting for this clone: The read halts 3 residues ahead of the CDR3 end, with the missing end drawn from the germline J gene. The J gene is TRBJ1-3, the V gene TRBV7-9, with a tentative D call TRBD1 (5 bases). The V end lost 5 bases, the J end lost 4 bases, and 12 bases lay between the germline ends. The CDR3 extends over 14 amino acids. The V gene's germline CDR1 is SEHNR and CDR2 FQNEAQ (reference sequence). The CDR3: CASSPTRTGNTIYF. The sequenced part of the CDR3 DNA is TGTGCCAGCAGCCCAACACGGACAGGAAACACC. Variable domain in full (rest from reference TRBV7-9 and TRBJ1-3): DTGVSQNPRHKITKRGQNVTFRCDPISEHNRLYWYRQTLGQGPEFLTYFQNEAQLEKSRLLSDRFSAERPKGSFSTLEIQRTEQGDSAMYLCASSPTRTGNTIYFGEGSWLTVV.

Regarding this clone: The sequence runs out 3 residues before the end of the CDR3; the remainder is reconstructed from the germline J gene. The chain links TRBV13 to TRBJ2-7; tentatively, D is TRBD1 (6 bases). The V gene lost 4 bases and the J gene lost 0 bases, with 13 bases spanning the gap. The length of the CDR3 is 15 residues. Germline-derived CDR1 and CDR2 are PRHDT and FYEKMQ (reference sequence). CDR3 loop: CASSSRGRSSYEQYF. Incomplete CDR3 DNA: TGTGCCAGCAGCTCCAGGGGCCGTAGCTCCTACGAG.

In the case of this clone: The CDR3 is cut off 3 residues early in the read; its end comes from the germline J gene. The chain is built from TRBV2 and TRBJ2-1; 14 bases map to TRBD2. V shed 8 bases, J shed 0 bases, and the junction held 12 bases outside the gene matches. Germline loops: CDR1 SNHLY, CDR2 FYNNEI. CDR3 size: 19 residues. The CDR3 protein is CASGGRLAGGISSYNEQFF. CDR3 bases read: TGTGCCAGCGGGGGACGACTAGCGGGGGGGATAAGCTCCTACAATGAG. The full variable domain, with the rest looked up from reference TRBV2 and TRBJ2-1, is EPEVTQTPSHQVTQMGQEVILRCVPISNHLYFYWYRQILGQKVEFLVSFYNNEISEKSEIFDDQFSVERPDGSNFTLKIRSTKLEDSAMYFCASGGRLAGGISSYNEQFFGPGTRLTVL.

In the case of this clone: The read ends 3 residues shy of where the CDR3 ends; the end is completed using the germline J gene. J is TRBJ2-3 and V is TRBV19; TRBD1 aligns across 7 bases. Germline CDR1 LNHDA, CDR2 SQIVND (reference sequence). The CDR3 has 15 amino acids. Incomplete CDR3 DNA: TGTGCCACTACAGGGGCCCATAGTAGCAATCAGCCG. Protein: CATTGAHSSNQP. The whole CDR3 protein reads CATTGAHSSNQPQYF.

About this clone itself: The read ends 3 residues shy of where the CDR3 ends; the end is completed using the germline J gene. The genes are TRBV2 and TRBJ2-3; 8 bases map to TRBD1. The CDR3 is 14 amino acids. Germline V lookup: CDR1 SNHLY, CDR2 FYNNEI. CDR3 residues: CASNSEQGVDAQYF. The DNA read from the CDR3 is TGTGCCAGCAACTCGGAACAGGGGGTGGACGCG. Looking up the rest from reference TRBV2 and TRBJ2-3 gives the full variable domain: EPEVTQTPSHQVTQMGQEVILRCVPISNHLYFYWYRQILGQKVEFLVSFYNNEISEKSEIFDDQFSVERPDGSNFTLKIRSTKLEDSAMYFCASNSEQGVDAQYFGPGTRLTVL.

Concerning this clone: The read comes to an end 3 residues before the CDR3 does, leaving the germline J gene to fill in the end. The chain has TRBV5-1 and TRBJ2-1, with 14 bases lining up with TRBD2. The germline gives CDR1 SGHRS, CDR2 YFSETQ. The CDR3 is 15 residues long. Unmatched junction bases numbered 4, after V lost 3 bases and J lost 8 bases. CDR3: CASSSRLAGGDEQFF. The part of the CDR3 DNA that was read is TGCGCCAGCAGCTCTAGACTAGCGGGGGGGGATGAG.

The CDR3 bases that were read are TGTGCCAGAAGCTTGAAGGGGGCGGCCCAGGAAAAA. Protein: CARSLKGAAQEK. Given in full, the CDR3 is CARSLKGAAQEKLFF. The chain joins TRBV5-3 to TRBJ1-4; 7 positions match TRBD1. The CDR3 end falls 3 residues outside the read, so it is completed with the germline J gene. TRBV5-3 is annotated as an ORF whose role is uncertain. V gave up 1 base and J gave up 8 bases; unmatched junction bases: 8. The CDR3 has 15 residues.

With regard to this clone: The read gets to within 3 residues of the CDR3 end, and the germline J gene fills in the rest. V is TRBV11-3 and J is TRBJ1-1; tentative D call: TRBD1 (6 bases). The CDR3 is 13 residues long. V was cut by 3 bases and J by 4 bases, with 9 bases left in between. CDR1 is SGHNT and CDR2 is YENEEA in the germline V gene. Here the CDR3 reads CASSFTGSTEAFF. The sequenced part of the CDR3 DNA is TGTGCCAGCAGCTTTACAGGGTCCACTGAA.

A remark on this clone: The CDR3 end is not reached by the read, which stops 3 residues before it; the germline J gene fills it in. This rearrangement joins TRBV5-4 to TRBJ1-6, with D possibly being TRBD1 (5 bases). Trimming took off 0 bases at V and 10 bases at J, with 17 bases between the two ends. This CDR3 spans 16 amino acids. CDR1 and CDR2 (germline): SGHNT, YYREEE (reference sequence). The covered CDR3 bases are TGTGCCAGCAGCTTGGCGGTTCAGGGCTCGGGATCACCC. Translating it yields CASSLAVQGSGSP. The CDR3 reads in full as CASSLAVQGSGSPLHF.

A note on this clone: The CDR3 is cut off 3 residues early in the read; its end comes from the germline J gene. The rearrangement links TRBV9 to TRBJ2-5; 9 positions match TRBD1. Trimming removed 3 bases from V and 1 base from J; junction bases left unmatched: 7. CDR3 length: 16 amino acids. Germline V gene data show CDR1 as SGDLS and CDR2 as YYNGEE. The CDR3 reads CASSEGTGKLQETQYF. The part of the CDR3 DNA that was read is TGTGCCAGCAGCGAAGGGACAGGGAAACTCCAAGAGACC.

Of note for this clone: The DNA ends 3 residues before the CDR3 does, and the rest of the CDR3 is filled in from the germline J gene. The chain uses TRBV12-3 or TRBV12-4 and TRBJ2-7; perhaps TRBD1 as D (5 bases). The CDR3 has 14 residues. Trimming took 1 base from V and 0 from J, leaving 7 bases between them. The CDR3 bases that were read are TGTGCCAGCAGTTTAGGACAGTTCTCCTACGAG. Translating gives CASSLGQFSYE. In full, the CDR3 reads CASSLGQFSYEQYF.

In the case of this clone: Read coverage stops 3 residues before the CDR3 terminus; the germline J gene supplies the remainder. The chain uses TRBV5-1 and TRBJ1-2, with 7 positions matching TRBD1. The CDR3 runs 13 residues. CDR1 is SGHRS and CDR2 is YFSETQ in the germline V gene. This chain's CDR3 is CASSLATGAGYTF. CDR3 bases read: TGCGCCAGCAGCTTGGCCACAGGGGCCGGC.

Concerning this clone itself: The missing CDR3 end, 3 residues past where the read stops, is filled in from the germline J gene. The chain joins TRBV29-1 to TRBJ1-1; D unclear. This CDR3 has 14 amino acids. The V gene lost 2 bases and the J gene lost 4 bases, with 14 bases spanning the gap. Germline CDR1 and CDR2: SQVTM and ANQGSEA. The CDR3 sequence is CSVEKIHRATEAFF. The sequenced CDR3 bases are TGCAGCGTTGAAAAAATCCACAGAGCCACTGAA.

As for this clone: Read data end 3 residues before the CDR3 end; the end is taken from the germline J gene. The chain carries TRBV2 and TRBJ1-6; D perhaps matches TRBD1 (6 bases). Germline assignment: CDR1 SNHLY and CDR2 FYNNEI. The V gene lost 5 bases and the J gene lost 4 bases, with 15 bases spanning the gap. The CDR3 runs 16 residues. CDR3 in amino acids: CASSRDTDPYNSPLHF. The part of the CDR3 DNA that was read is TGTGCCAGCAGTCGGGACACCGACCCGTATAATTCACCC.

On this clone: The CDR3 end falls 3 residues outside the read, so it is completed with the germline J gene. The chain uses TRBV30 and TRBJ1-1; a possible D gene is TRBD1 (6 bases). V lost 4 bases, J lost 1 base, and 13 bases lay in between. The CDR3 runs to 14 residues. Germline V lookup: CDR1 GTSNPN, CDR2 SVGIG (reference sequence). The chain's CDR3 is CAWTQTGQNTEAFF. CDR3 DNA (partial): TGTGCCTGGACTCAGACAGGCCAGAACACTGAA.

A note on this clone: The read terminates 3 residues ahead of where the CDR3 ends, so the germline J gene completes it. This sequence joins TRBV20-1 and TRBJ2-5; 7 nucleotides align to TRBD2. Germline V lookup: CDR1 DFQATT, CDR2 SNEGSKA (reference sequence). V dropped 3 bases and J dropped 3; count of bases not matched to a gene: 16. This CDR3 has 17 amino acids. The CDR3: CSARRGRGGGLKETQYF. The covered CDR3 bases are TGCAGTGCTAGGCGTGGCCGCGGGGGAGGGTTAAAAGAGACC.

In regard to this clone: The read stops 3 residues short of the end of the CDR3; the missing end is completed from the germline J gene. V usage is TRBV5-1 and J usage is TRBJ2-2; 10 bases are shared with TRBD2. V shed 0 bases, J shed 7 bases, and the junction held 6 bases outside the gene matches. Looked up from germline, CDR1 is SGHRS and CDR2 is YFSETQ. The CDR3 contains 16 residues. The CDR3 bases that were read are TGCGCCAGCAGCTTGGCCCGACTAGCGGGCAACGGGGAG. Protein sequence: CASSLARLAGNGE. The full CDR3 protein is CASSLARLAGNGELFF.

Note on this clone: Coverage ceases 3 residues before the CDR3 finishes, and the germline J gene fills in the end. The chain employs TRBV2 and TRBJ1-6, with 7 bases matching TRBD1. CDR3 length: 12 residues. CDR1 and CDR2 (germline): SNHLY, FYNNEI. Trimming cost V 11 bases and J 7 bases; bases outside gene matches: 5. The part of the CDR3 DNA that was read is TGTGCCGGACAGGACCGGAATTCACCC. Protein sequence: CAGQDRNSP. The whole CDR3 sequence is CAGQDRNSPLHF.

The sequenced part of the CDR3 DNA is TGTGCCAGTTTAAGGGGGCTAGTCGCCGGGGAG. Translating gives CASLRGLVAGE. The CDR3 reads in full as CASLRGLVAGELFF. The rearrangement uses TRBV12-3 or TRBV12-4 and TRBJ2-2; 7 bases are shared with TRBD1. The CDR3 end lies 3 residues beyond the end of the read and is filled in from the germline J gene. Trimming cost V 9 bases and J 6 bases; bases outside gene matches: 10. The CDR3 has 14 residues.

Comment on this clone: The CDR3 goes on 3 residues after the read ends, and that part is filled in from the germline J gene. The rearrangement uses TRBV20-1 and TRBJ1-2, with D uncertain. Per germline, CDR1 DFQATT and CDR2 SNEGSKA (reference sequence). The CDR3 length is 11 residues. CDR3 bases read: TGCAGTGCTAGTGAGGGTGACGGC. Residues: CSASEGDG. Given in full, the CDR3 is CSASEGDGYTF.

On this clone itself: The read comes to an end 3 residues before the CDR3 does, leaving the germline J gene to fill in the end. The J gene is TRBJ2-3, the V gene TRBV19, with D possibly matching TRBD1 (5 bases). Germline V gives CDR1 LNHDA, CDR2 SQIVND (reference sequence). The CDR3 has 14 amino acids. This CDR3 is CASSTLTDNQPQYF. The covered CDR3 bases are TGTGCCAGTAGTACGCTGACAGACAATCAGCCG.

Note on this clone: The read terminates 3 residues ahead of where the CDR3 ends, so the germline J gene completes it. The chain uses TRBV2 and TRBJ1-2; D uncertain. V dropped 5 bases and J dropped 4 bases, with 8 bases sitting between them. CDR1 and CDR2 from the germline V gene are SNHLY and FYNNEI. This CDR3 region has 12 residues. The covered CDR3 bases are TGTGCCAGCAGTCAGGAGGCCTATGGC. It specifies CASSQEAYG. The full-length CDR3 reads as CASSQEAYGYTF. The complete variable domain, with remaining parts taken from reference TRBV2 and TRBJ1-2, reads EPEVTQTPSHQVTQMGQEVILRCVPISNHLYFYWYRQILGQKVEFLVSFYNNEISEKSEIFDDQFSVERPDGSNFTLKIRSTKLEDSAMYFCASSQEAYGYTFGSGTRLTVV.

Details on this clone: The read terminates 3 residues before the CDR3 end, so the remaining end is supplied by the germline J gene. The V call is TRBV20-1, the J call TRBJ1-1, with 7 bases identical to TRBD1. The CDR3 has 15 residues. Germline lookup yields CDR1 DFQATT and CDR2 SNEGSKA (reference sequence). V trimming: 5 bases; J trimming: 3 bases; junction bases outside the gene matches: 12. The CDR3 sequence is CSAPTGLSADTEAFF. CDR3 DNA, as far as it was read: TGCAGTGCTCCGACAGGGCTTAGCGCGGACACTGAA.